Listed below are T cell receptor beta chains from one sample, sequenced in a study of blood T cells in healthy people across ages. A single record per CDR3 protein comes from TCRdb applying MiXCR to the 5' RACE reads. The sample lists 700,000 or so distinct CDR3 sequences, 22% occurring once. Material: blood. The receptors come from a man between 65 and 85 years old in good health. The CDR3 runs from the conserved cysteine through the conserved F or W. A D gene is named only where the DNA matches it firmly. Clone sizes are given selectively: once, few, many, or a class where the clone is expanded.

v_gene	abundance	d_gene	j_gene	CDR3aa	CDR3nt
TRBV29-1	once	.	TRBJ1-3	CSVWITSGNTIYF	TGCAGCGTTTGGATAACCTCTGGAAACACCATATATTTT
TRBV4-3	.	TRBD2	TRBJ2-1	CASSRVGSGRANNEQFF	TGCGCCAGCAGCCGAGTAGGGAGTGGGAGGGCCAATAATGAGCAGTTCTTC
TRBV12-3/TRBV12-4	many	.	TRBJ2-1	CASSPHVVNEQFF	TGTGCCAGCAGTCCCCATGTCGTCAATGAGCAGTTCTTC
TRBV5-6	few	TRBD2	TRBJ2-5	CASSFRIAGLGETQYF	TGTGCCAGCAGCTTCAGAATAGCGGGGCTCGGAGAGACCCAGTACTTC
TRBV6-4	few	.	TRBJ1-1	CASSLWRGTQAFF	TGTGCCAGCAGCCTTTGGAGGGGTACGCAAGCTTTCTTT
TRBV18	many	.	TRBJ2-7	CASSESSYEQYF	TGTGCCAGCTCGGAAAGCTCCTACGAGCAGTACTTC
TRBV5-1	.	.	TRBJ2-1	CASSLESAGVNEQFF	TGCGCCAGCAGCTTGGAGTCGGCTGGCGTCAATGAGCAGTTCTTC
TRBV10-3	.	TRBD1	TRBJ1-5	CAIRGQDSNQPQHF	TGTGCCATCAGGGGACAGGATAGCAATCAGCCCCAGCATTTT
TRBV6-6	.	TRBD1	TRBJ1-4	CASSLTTGATEKLFF	TGTGCCAGCAGCCTAACCACAGGGGCGACTGAAAAACTGTTTTTT
TRBV28	few	.	TRBJ2-7	CASSGTPSYEQYF	TGTGCCAGCAGTGGGACACCGAGTTACGAGCAGTACTTC
TRBV18	few	.	TRBJ2-1	CASSPLSEGQFF	TGTGCCAGCTCACCACTTAGCGAAGGGCAGTTCTTC
TRBV3-1	.	.	TRBJ2-7	CASSQDVTLSYEQYF	TGTGCCAGCAGCCAAGATGTTACACTTTCCTACGAGCAGTACTTC
TRBV12-3/TRBV12-4	.	TRBD1	TRBJ2-3	CASRQGSEGTDAQYF	TGTGCCAGCAGACAGGGGTCTGAGGGCACAGATGCGCAGTATTTT
TRBV4-1	.	TRBD2	TRBJ2-4	CASSQDDLSGRAFGYSAKNIQYF	TGCGCCAGCAGCCAAGATGACCTTAGCGGGAGGGCATTTGGGTATTCGGCCAAAAACATTCAGTACTTC
TRBV7-2	.	.	TRBJ2-7	CASSYVHEQYF	TGTGCCAGCAGCTATGTCCACGAGCAGTACTTC
TRBV29-1	.	.	TRBJ2-1	CSVCRLEVNNEQFF	TGCAGCGTTTGCAGACTCGAGGTCAACAATGAGCAGTTCTTC
TRBV5-5	few	TRBD1	TRBJ2-5	CASSLGGWTGIRETQYF	TGTGCCAGCAGCTTGGGGGGTTGGACAGGGATTAGGGAGACCCAGTACTTC
TRBV4-1	few	TRBD1	TRBJ2-4	CASSTGDNKNIQYF	TGCGCCAGCTCAACAGGGGATAACAAAAACATTCAGTACTTC
TRBV4-3	.	TRBD2	TRBJ2-1	CASSQDRAGVNEQFF	TGCGCCAGCAGCCAAGATCGGGCGGGGGTCAATGAGCAGTTCTTC
TRBV11-2	.	.	TRBJ2-7	CASSLDRGPREQYF	TGTGCCAGCAGCTTAGATAGGGGCCCGAGAGAGCAGTACTTC
TRBV6-6	.	.	TRBJ1-4	CASSYSPTVTNEKLFF	TGTGCCAGCAGTTACTCCCCGACAGTTACTAATGAAAAACTGTTTTTT
TRBV20-1	few	.	TRBJ1-5	CSARVGGTGSNQPQHF	TGCAGTGCTCGAGTCGGCGGGACGGGGAGCAATCAGCCCCAGCATTTT
TRBV12-3/TRBV12-4	.	.	TRBJ1-1	CASSLGGLWAEAFF	TGTGCCAGCAGTCTCGGGGGTCTCTGGGCTGAAGCTTTCTTT
TRBV29-1	.	.	TRBJ2-1	CSVQGSYNEQFF	TGCAGCGTTCAGGGATCCTACAATGAGCAGTTCTTC
TRBV12-3/TRBV12-4	.	.	TRBJ1-1	CASSSRTPVNTEAFF	TGTGCCAGCAGTTCAAGGACACCTGTGAACACTGAAGCTTTCTTT
TRBV3-1	few	.	TRBJ2-6	CASSQLVSGANVLTF	TGTGCCAGCAGCCAGTTGGTCTCTGGGGCCAACGTCCTGACTTTC
TRBV20-1	.	TRBD2	TRBJ2-3	CSASSPSGAPDTQYF	TGCAGTGCTAGTTCGCCCAGCGGGGCCCCAGATACGCAGTATTTT
TRBV28	.	.	TRBJ1-2	CASSLEGVGYTF	TGTGCCAGCAGTTTAGAAGGGGTTGGCTACACCTTC
TRBV2	few	.	TRBJ2-3	CASSEANPRNTDTQYF	TGTGCCAGCAGTGAAGCAAACCCCAGAAACACAGATACGCAGTATTTT
TRBV24-1	once	.	TRBJ2-3	CATSDPPTDTQYF	TGTGCCACCAGTGACCCACCCACAGATACGCAGTATTTT
TRBV20-1	.	.	TRBJ1-2	CSARDGLNYGYTF	TGCAGTGCTAGAGATGGTCTCAACTATGGCTACACCTTC
TRBV12-3/TRBV12-4	.	.	TRBJ2-5	CASSLGWGGRETQYF	TGTGCCAGCAGTTTGGGCTGGGGGGGCAGAGAGACCCAGTACTTC
TRBV20-1	few	.	TRBJ2-1	CSAPGGGRGLGEQFF	TGCAGTGCTCCCGGCGGGGGCAGGGGTTTAGGTGAGCAGTTCTTC
TRBV12-3/TRBV12-4	.	TRBD2	TRBJ2-3	CASRELAGFTDTQYF	TGTGCCAGCAGGGAACTAGCGGGGTTTACAGATACGCAGTATTTT
TRBV7-9	.	.	TRBJ1-1	CASSLGAGFTEAFF	TGTGCCAGCAGCTTAGGGGCGGGCTTCACTGAAGCTTTCTTT
TRBV20-1	.	.	TRBJ1-4	CSAGRSATNEKLFF	TGCAGTGCCGGACGGAGTGCAACTAATGAAAAACTGTTTTTT
TRBV5-1	few	TRBD2	TRBJ2-3	CASSWSGLASPDTQYF	TGCGCCAGCAGCTGGTCGGGACTAGCCTCGCCAGATACGCAGTATTTT
TRBV7-9	.	.	TRBJ1-1	CASSKTVPNTEAFF	TGTGCCAGCAGCAAAACAGTTCCGAACACTGAAGCTTTCTTT
TRBV12-3/TRBV12-4	many	.	TRBJ1-1	CASSFGGMGTEAFF	TGTGCCAGCAGTTTCGGGGGAATGGGGACTGAAGCTTTCTTT
TRBV12-3/TRBV12-4	few	.	TRBJ2-1	CASRFQISYNEQFF	TGCGCCAGCAGGTTCCAAATATCCTACAATGAGCAGTTCTTC
TRBV7-2	few	.	TRBJ1-6	CASSLADGSPLHF	TGTGCCAGCAGCTTAGCAGACGGTTCACCCCTCCACTTT
TRBV28	.	TRBD1	TRBJ1-2	CASSNPGGGYTF	TGTGCCAGCAGTAACCCAGGGGGCGGCTACACCTTC
TRBV6-5	few	.	TRBJ2-7	CASSWSGGEQYF	TGTGCCAGCTCCTGGAGCGGCGGCGAGCAGTACTTC
TRBV7-9	.	.	TRBJ2-3	CASSLPHNTDTQYF	TGTGCCAGCAGCTTACCACACAACACAGATACGCAGTATTTT
TRBV12-3/TRBV12-4	.	.	TRBJ2-7	CASSLSGTSEQYF	TGTGCCAGCAGTTTGAGTGGGACGAGCGAGCAGTACTTC
TRBV28	many	.	TRBJ2-3	CASSSPAPPGEDTQYF	TGTGCCAGCAGTTCCCCGGCCCCTCCGGGGGAAGATACGCAGTATTTT
TRBV29-1	.	.	TRBJ1-1	CSVGPTGMNTEAFF	TGCAGCGTTGGACCTACAGGGATGAACACTGAAGCTTTCTTT
TRBV7-3	.	TRBD1	TRBJ2-1	CASSLMAGQAGSEQFF	TGTGCCAGCAGCTTAATGGCTGGACAGGCCGGGTCCGAGCAGTTCTTC
TRBV20-1	.	.	TRBJ1-3	CSTLGSGNTIYF	TGCAGTACTCTGGGATCTGGAAACACCATATATTTT
TRBV5-1	.	.	TRBJ2-5	CASSLSVAGALGETQYF	TGCGCCAGCAGCTTGTCGGTTGCAGGGGCCCTCGGAGAGACCCAGTACTTC
TRBV29-1	few	TRBD2	TRBJ2-2	CSVDSLAGGPGELFF	TGCAGCGTTGATAGCCTAGCGGGGGGGCCCGGGGAGCTGTTTTTT
TRBV3-1	few	.	TRBJ2-6	CASSQRDGSGANVLTF	TGTGCCAGCAGCCAACGGGACGGCTCTGGGGCCAACGTCCTGACTTTC
TRBV4-2	.	.	TRBJ2-7	CASSQEGRAGILYEQYF	TGTGCCAGCAGCCAAGAAGGAAGGGCGGGGATTCTCTACGAGCAGTACTTC
TRBV7-2	.	.	TRBJ1-4	CASSLGSQGEKLFF	TGTGCCAGCAGCTTAGGGTCACAGGGAGAAAAACTGTTTTTT
TRBV29-1	few	TRBD1	TRBJ2-2	CSVEDEGQGFGGELFF	TGCAGCGTTGAAGACGAGGGACAGGGGTTTGGCGGGGAGCTGTTTTTT
TRBV7-3	few	.	TRBJ2-4	CASSLGTRVGKNIQYF	TGTGCCAGCAGCTTAGGGACCCGGGTTGGCAAAAACATTCAGTACTTC
TRBV28	few	.	TRBJ2-1	CASSLGGLQQFF	TGTGCCAGCAGTTTAGGCGGCCTTCAGCAGTTCTTC
TRBV12-3/TRBV12-4	few	.	TRBJ1-2	CASSYGREGYTF	TGTGCCAGCAGTTATGGCAGGGAGGGCTACACCTTC
TRBV20-1	.	.	TRBJ1-4	CSARDGRRTTNEKLFF	TGCAGTGCTAGAGATGGCAGGCGTACAACTAATGAAAAACTGTTTTTT